A single sample gave rise to the 23 T cell receptor beta chains below, sequenced in a study of control samples from healthy donors and cancer patients. Sequencing used immunoSEQ multiplex PCR; TCRdb keeps in-frame clones, though not all of them. The data hold about 120,000 clones, with around 92% observed a single time. The sequencing sample was made of PBMCs. The receptors here all came from a man aged 80 or over with head and neck cancer.

The chain is built from TRBV5-1 and TRBJ1-4; tentative D call: TRBD1 (6 bases). The CDR3 consists of 15 residues. V lost 6 bases, J lost 7 bases, and 19 bases lay in between. Germline V gene lookup returns CDR1 SGHRS and CDR2 YFSETQ. CDR3 residues: CASTPTGVSLEKLFF. The CDR3 DNA sequence: TGCGCCAGCACCCCGACAGGCGTGTCACTTGAAAAACTGTTTTTT. The entire variable domain, with the rest obtained from reference TRBV5-1 and TRBJ1-4, is as follows: KAGVTQTPRYLIKTRGQQVTLSCSPISGHRSVSWYQQTPGQGLQFLFEYFSETQRNKGNFPGRFSGRQFSNSRSEMNVSTLELGDSALYLCASTPTGVSLEKLFFGSGTQLSVL.

This sequence joins TRBV19 and TRBJ2-7, with TRBD2 as a possible D gene (6 bases). Germline-derived CDR1 and CDR2 are LNHDA and SQIVND (reference sequence). The CDR3 has 13 residues. Trimming removed 3 bases at V and 1 base at J, with 7 bases between. This CDR3 is CASSMGLSYEQYF. The DNA of the CDR3 is TGTGCCAGTAGTATGGGACTTTCCTACGAGCAGTACTTC.

The chain recombines TRBV5-5 with TRBJ1-2; D is uncertain. CDR1 and CDR2 (germline): SGHKS, YYEKEE (reference sequence). V was clipped by 2 bases and J by 5 bases, with 16 bases between them. The CDR3 is 15 residues long. The CDR3 protein is CASSLYLDPSYGYTF. The CDR3 DNA reads as TGTGCCAGCAGCTTATATCTGGACCCATCTTATGGCTACACCTTC.

The chain is built from TRBV5-5 and TRBJ2-7; 7 bases fit TRBD2. Germline loops: CDR1 SGHKS, CDR2 YYEKEE (reference sequence). J lost 4 bases, V lost 4 bases, and 5 bases had no gene match. The CDR3 runs to 13 residues. For the CDR3, the DNA is TGTGCCAGCAGCCGTAGCGGGCTTTACGAGCAGTACTTC. Translated: CASSRSGLYEQYF.

J is TRBJ2-3 and V is TRBV5-4, with unresolved D. The CDR3 consists of 15 residues. From germline, CDR1 is SGHNT and CDR2 YYREEE (reference sequence). Trimming stripped 4 bases from V and 2 bases from J, with 14 bases between. The CDR3 nucleotides read TGTGCCAGCAGCGCCTTGCGCGAACCCACAGATACGCAGTATTTT. Amino acid sequence: CASSALREPTDTQYF.

CDR3 in amino acids: CASGPYEELFF. The CDR3 DNA sequence: TGTGCCAGTGGCCCGTATGAGGAGCTGTTTTTT. This chain connects TRBV19 to TRBJ2-2; D gene ambiguous. V lost 8 bases and J lost 10, with 11 bases in between. CDR3 length equals 11 residues. Germline-derived CDR1 and CDR2 are LNHDA and SQIVND (reference sequence).

The chain uses TRBV11-3 and TRBJ1-1; D is unresolved. The CDR3 covers 13 residues. Trimming removed 0 bases from V and 5 bases from J, with 7 bases in between. Looked up from germline, CDR1 is SGHNT and CDR2 is YENEEA. The CDR3 loop reads CASSLEKYTEAFF. CDR3 DNA sequence: TGTGCCAGCAGCTTAGAGAAGTATACTGAAGCTTTCTTT.

The chain is built from TRBV5-1 and TRBJ1-5; no clear D gene. The V end lost 0 bases, the J end lost 4 bases, and 11 bases lay between the germline ends. CDR1 and CDR2 from the germline V gene are SGHRS and YFSETQ. The CDR3 covers 15 residues. This CDR3 reads CASSLEGPPNQPQHF. DNA for the CDR3: TGCGCCAGCAGCTTGGAAGGGCCGCCAAATCAGCCCCAGCATTTT.

The rearrangement uses TRBV5-5 and TRBJ1-2; no clear D. This CDR3 is built from 13 residues. Trimming took off 2 bases at V and 7 bases at J, with 12 bases between the two ends. In germline, CDR1 is SGHKS, CDR2 YYEKEE (reference sequence). CDR3 in DNA: TGTGCCAGCAGCTTTCTCCCTGAGGGTGGCTACACCTTC. Translated: CASSFLPEGGYTF.

The chain recombines TRBV9 with TRBJ1-2; TRBD1 matches at 9 bases. The CDR3 spans 14 residues. Losses at the gene ends were 7 bases for V and 4 bases for J; bases not matched to a gene: 8. Looked up from germline, CDR1 is SGDLS and CDR2 is YYNGEE. The CDR3 nucleotides read TGTGCCAGCGCCGTAGGGACAGGGTCCTATGGCTACACCTTC. This encodes CASAVGTGSYGYTF.

The chain recombines TRBV7-2 with TRBJ2-1; the D gene is possibly TRBD2 (7 bases). V gave up 0 bases and J gave up 7 bases, with 13 bases separating them. Germline values: CDR1 SGHTA, CDR2 FQGNSA. This CDR3 region has 15 residues. The CDR3 sequence: CASSLAGGLVNEQFF. Written as DNA, the CDR3 is TGTGCCAGCAGCTTAGCGGGGGGGCTTGTTAATGAGCAGTTCTTC.

J is TRBJ1-1 and V is TRBV11-2; D not certain. The V gene's germline CDR1 is SGHAT and CDR2 FQNNGV. Trimming pared 2 bases from V and 6 bases from J, leaving 16 bases between. This CDR3 contains 15 residues. The CDR3 protein is CASSLIGPAVPEAFF. As DNA, the CDR3 is TGTGCCAGCAGCTTAATAGGACCAGCGGTCCCTGAAGCTTTCTTT.

The chain joins TRBV19 to TRBJ1-2; D is possibly TRBD1 (6 bases). The V end was cut by 7 bases, the J end by 2 bases, with 17 bases between. The CDR3 runs 15 residues. Germline CDR1 reads LNHDA; CDR2 reads SQIVND (reference sequence). The CDR3, as DNA: TGTGCCAGTACCCCGGACAGAGCCCTCAACTATGGCTACACCTTC. As protein: CASTPDRALNYGYTF.

This chain joins TRBV6-5 and TRBJ1-5; TRBD1 is a possible D gene (6 bases). The germline V gene encodes CDR1 MNHEY and CDR2 SVGAGI. V was trimmed by 5 bases and J by 0 bases, leaving 11 bases between them. This CDR3 comprises 15 residues. The CDR3 protein is CASSPRGVSNQPQHF. The CDR3, as DNA: TGTGCCAGCAGTCCAAGGGGGGTTAGCAATCAGCCCCAGCATTTT.

The chain couples TRBV25-1 to TRBJ2-7; 9 bases are a match to TRBD1. The CDR3 extends over 13 amino acids. Per germline, CDR1 MGHDK and CDR2 SYGVNS. V shed 6 bases and J 3 bases; nucleotides not matched to a gene: 3. The CDR3 loop reads CASSRDRVYEQYF. CDR3 sequence (DNA): TGTGCCAGCAGCCGGGACAGGGTCTACGAGCAGTACTTC.

This clone was observed a few times. The rearrangement uses TRBV19 and TRBJ1-2; 12 bases match TRBD1. This CDR3 region has 14 residues. With V trimmed by 7 bases and J by 8 bases, 8 bases remained unmatched. Looked up from germline, CDR1 is LNHDA and CDR2 is SQIVND (reference sequence). The DNA of the CDR3 is TGTGCCAGTACACCGGGACAGGGGGCGGGAGGCTACACCTTC. Translating it yields CASTPGQGAGGYTF.

The chain combines TRBV5-6 with TRBJ1-2; no clear D. This CDR3 region has 14 residues. Trimming took off 0 bases at V and 7 bases at J, with 13 bases between the two ends. Germline V gene sequence: CDR1 SGHDT, CDR2 YYEEEE. The chain's CDR3 is CASSLAGQLGGYTF. CDR3 bases: TGTGCCAGCAGCTTGGCCGGCCAACTAGGTGGCTACACCTTC.

The table lists this clone with a count of one. V gene TRBV7-6 combines with J gene TRBJ2-7, with D possibly being TRBD1 (6 bases). Trimming took 5 bases from V and 2 from J, leaving 13 bases between them. This CDR3 is built from 14 residues. Germline lookup yields CDR1 SGHVS and CDR2 FNYEAQ. The CDR3 spells CASSRQEVTYEQYF. DNA for the CDR3: TGTGCCAGCAGCCGACAGGAGGTAACCTACGAGCAGTACTTC.

This clone has only a few counts. V is TRBV6-5 and J is TRBJ2-2; 7 bases are shared with TRBD2. The CDR3 length is 13 residues. Germline CDR1 is MNHEY and CDR2 is SVGAGI. Losses at the gene ends were 4 bases for V and 6 bases for J; bases not matched to a gene: 2. For the CDR3, the DNA is TGTGCCAGCAGTTTACTAGCGCCCGGGGAGCTGTTTTTT. Translation: CASSLLAPGELFF.

The genes are TRBV5-6 and TRBJ1-6, with 7 positions matching TRBD1. Germline V gene data show CDR1 as SGHDT and CDR2 as YYEEEE. The ends lost 1 base at V and 3 bases at J; junction bases unmatched: 4. The CDR3 is 16 residues long. The DNA for the CDR3 is TGTGCCAGCAGCTTGAACACAGGGGTCTATAATTCACCCCTCCACTTT. Protein sequence: CASSLNTGVYNSPLHF.

The J gene is TRBJ2-5, the V gene TRBV7-9, with D possibly TRBD2 on 6 matching bases. CDR1 is SEHNR, CDR2 FQNEAQ, per germline (reference sequence). The germline V and J ends were trimmed by 1 base and 4 bases, with 10 bases remaining between them. The CDR3 has 14 residues. In DNA, the CDR3 is TGTGCCAGCAGCTTAGGCGGGGCAGGAGAGACCCAGTACTTC. It codes for CASSLGGAGETQYF.

This chain joins TRBV5-5 and TRBJ2-7; 10 nucleotides line up with TRBD1. Trimming took 6 bases from V and 2 from J; bases not matched to a gene: 5. CDR3 length: 14 amino acids. Germline CDR1 SGHKS, CDR2 YYEKEE (reference sequence). The CDR3 DNA reads as TGTGCCAGCACCCGCGGACAGGGGGCCTACGAGCAGTACTTC. Translated, it gives CASTRGQGAYEQYF.

This clone appeared a few times. The chain employs TRBV29-1 and TRBJ2-7; a possible D gene is TRBD2 (6 bases). The CDR3 is 15 residues long. Per the germline V gene, CDR1 is SQVTM and CDR2 is ANQGSEA. V was cut by 2 bases and J by 2 bases, with 16 bases left in between. DNA for the CDR3: TGCAGCGTTGAAAGGGGAGTGGGGGGTACCTACGAGCAGTACTTC. Protein sequence: CSVERGVGGTYEQYF.